Listed below are T cell receptor beta chains from one sample, sequenced in a study of T cells in Graves' hyperthyroidism and ophthalmopathy. Each CDR3 protein gets one entry after TCRdb re-called the multiplex PCR reads with MiXCR. The table records hundreds of thousands of distinct CDR3 sequences, about 15% of them present only once. Sequenced: blood. The source of these receptors is a woman aged 30 to 39 with Graves' hyperthyroidism that later progressed to Graves' ophthalmopathy. CDR3s include the opening cysteine and the closing phenylalanine or tryptophan.

j_call v_call cdr3_aa
TRBJ1-2 TRBV20-1 CSASARLGGYTF
TRBJ2-3 TRBV28 CASRLAGGSTDTQYF
TRBJ2-1 TRBV2 CASRHGRWENGDEQFF
TRBJ2-2 TRBV4-2 CASSQGDRSAGELFF
TRBJ2-7 TRBV28 CASSPPRGQYYEQYF
TRBJ1-1 TRBV10-3 CAISESGGRNTEAFF
TRBJ2-1 TRBV30 CAWRTGFSVHNEQFF
TRBJ2-7 TRBV18 CASSLMGASGEQYF
TRBJ2-1 TRBV11-3 CASSSGPHNEQFF
TRBJ2-3 TRBV5-4 CASSQRLAGSSTDTQYF
TRBJ2-1 TRBV19 CASSNPGDYRTYNEQFF
TRBJ2-3 TRBV12-3/TRBV12-4 CASRTTRVASTDTQYF
TRBJ1-4 TRBV10-3 CAISSGTGGGEKLFF
TRBJ2-1 TRBV9 CASSVDGLSDEQFF
TRBJ2-7 TRBV30 CAFRGGQGASGARQYF
TRBJ2-7 TRBV27 CASAGTGGQTYEQYF
TRBJ1-6 TRBV28 CASREPNSPLHF
TRBJ1-1 TRBV16 CAGSQSGGRPEAFF
TRBJ1-1 TRBV9 CASSTQDREAFF
TRBJ1-2 TRBV6-1 CASRQSNYGYTF
TRBJ2-2 TRBV7-9 CASSLRDNIPGELFF
TRBJ2-7 TRBV12-3/TRBV12-4 CASSFSGTGGTYEQYF
TRBJ2-3 TRBV28 CASSNYGQASTDTQYF
TRBJ1-2 TRBV3-1 CASSSRPCGYTF
TRBJ1-4 TRBV9 CASSPNNEKLFF
TRBJ1-5 TRBV7-3 CASSLPPRTGTYSNQPRHF
TRBJ2-5 TRBV3-1 CASSHGGEETQYF
TRBJ1-2 TRBV11-3 CASSSETGDGYTF
TRBJ2-5 TRBV5-1 CASTLGGRDQETQYF
TRBJ2-7 TRBV5-1 CASSRSLAGGAYEQYF
TRBJ2-5 TRBV7-8 CASSPGGAFQETQYF
TRBJ1-1 TRBV7-2 CASNLATGSGTEAFF
TRBJ1-1 TRBV18 CASSVGQGQEAFF
TRBJ2-7 TRBV6-2/TRBV6-3 CASRVAGVNEQYF